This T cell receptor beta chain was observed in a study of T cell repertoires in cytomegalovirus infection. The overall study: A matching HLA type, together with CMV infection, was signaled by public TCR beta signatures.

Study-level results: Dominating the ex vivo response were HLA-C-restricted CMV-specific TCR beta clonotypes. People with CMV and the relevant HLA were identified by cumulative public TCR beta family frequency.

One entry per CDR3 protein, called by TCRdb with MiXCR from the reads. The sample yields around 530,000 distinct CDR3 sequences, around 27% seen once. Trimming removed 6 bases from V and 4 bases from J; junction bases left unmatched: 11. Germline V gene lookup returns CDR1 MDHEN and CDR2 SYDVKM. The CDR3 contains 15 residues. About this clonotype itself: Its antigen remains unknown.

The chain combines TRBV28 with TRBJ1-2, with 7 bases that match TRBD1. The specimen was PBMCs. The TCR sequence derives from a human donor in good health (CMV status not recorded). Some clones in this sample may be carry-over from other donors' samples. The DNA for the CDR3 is TGTGCCAGCAGGCCTTACAAGACAGGGCGCTATGGCTACACCTTC. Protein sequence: CASRPYKTGRYGYTF.